This TCR beta chain was captured by sequencing in a study of blood T cell repertoires in COVID-19 (dated by TCRdb to the early 2020s). Background for the entire study: The collaborator samples originated in the United States, Italy and Spain and spanned the acute and convalescent phases of COVID-19. The material from the prospective study consisted of cDNA or gDNA derived from T cells, B-cell-depleted T cells, or PBMCs. The repertoires were released in a freely available public database intended as a resource for research on the immune response to SARS-CoV-2. Samples came from the ongoing ImmuneRACE study (first 160 participants) plus 1,254 subjects from 6 global collaborators. Nearly every sample came with metadata listing a de-identified subject ID, COVID-19 status, age in years and sex. Deeply sampled blood TCRbeta repertoires from subjects exposed to, actively infected with, or recovered from COVID-19 were included in the dataset. HLA class I and class II types, where available, came from metadata supplied by the sample provider rather than from assay-based typing.

The CDR3 holds 15 amino acids from the cysteine to the phenylalanine. The entry retains the CDR3 DNA only, 45 bases that are in frame from base 1. Taken from the germline V gene (reference sequence), the CDR1 and CDR2 loops are LNHDA and SQIVND. After removal of 0 bases from V and 3 bases from J, the junction retains 2 bases not matched to a gene. Regarding this clone: Its antigen is still unknown. Nothing much larger sits one base from this clone, and base qualities are not available.

What the research found in general, with its limitations: Clinical and demographic metadata were provided uncurated, with the amount varying by source and participant.

The immunoSEQ Assay, a bias-controlled multiplex PCR, was used to amplify TCRbeta CDR3 regions from genomic DNA. The paper's data handling went like this. The number of nucleated cells in each sample was estimated from the amplification of reference gene primers within the assay. To quantify the absolute abundance of each unique TCRbeta CDR3 rearrangement, sequence reads were collapsed and filtered. Productive Simpson clonality was computed per sample as the square root of Simpson's diversity index over productive rearrangements. Imported from immuneACCESS, the table was reduced by TCRdb to in-frame sequences with V and J called. These copies leave out some clones; in studies compared against another copy, an unresolved V gene accounts for under half, and the cause of the remainder is not known. V, J and clone size are those of that table, while D and trimming were read from the DNA. This sample holds roughly 200,000 clones; roughly 90% were observed only once. The ten top clones hold about 1.7% of the sample.

Whole blood was collected in K2EDTA tubes by collaborating institutions according to the institutions' own protocols. Collaborator samples were shipped for TCRbeta analysis as frozen whole blood, isolated PBMCs, or DNA extracted from either sample type. Recombination connected TRBV19 to TRBJ2-1, and 7 bases in between align with TRBD2. The receptor was isolated from a man in his late teens or twenties with active or convalescent COVID-19. Sequencing input: peripheral blood. The CDR3 reads CASSIELANYNEQFF. The nucleotides are TGTGCCAGTAGTATAGAACTAGCGAACTACAATGAGCAGTTCTTC. Outside the CDR3, residues come from the reference TRBV19 and TRBJ2-1 proteins, so the full variable domain is: DGGITQSPKYLFRKEGQNVTLSCEQNLNHDAMYWYRQDPGQGLRLIYYSQIVNDFQKGDIAEGYSVSREKKESFPLTVTSAQKNPTAFYLCASSIELANYNEQFFGPGTRLTVL.